These 32 T cell receptor beta chains originate from one sample sequenced in a study of early T cells in non-severe SARS-CoV-2 infection. TCRdb processed the 5' RACE reads anew with MiXCR; each CDR3 protein has one entry. The sample yields 60,000 or so distinct CDR3 sequences, more than 8.5% seen once. Sequenced: whole blood. All receptors derive from an adult who was a healthcare worker with PCR-confirmed SARS-CoV-2 infection or an uninfected control (not recorded which).

The chain is built from TRBV12-3 or TRBV12-4 and TRBJ2-1; D is undetermined. This CDR3 has 10 amino acids. Trimming removed 7 bases from V and 5 bases from J, with 3 bases in between. Here the CDR3 DNA reads TGTGCCAGCAAGGACAATGAGCAGTTCTTC. Protein sequence: CASKDNEQFF.

J is TRBJ1-1 and V is TRBV10-3; D unresolved. The V end was cut by 3 bases, the J end by 0 bases, with 5 bases between. This CDR3 has 13 residues. Germline CDR1 and CDR2: ENHRY and SYGVKD. The CDR3 reads CAISETMNTEAFF. The CDR3 nucleotides are TGTGCCATCAGTGAAACCATGAACACTGAAGCTTTCTTT.

The J gene is TRBJ2-2, the V gene TRBV5-1, with D possibly TRBD1 on 5 matching bases. Germline lookup yields CDR1 SGHRS and CDR2 YFSETQ. Trimming took 4 bases from V and 7 from J, leaving 17 bases between them. The length of the CDR3 is 15 residues. CDR3: CASSDWTPRGGELFF. The CDR3 bases are TGCGCCAGCAGCGACTGGACACCCCGAGGCGGGGAGCTGTTTTTT.

This clonotype was counted ten times or more. The chain employs TRBV11-3 and TRBJ2-7, with D hard to call. Germline values: CDR1 SGHNT, CDR2 YENEEA. The V end lost 4 bases, the J end lost 0 bases, and 13 bases lay between the germline ends. This CDR3 is built from 15 residues. As DNA, the CDR3 is TGTGCCAGCAGCTCGGATGTAAGGAGCTCCTACGAGCAGTACTTC. It specifies CASSSDVRSSYEQYF.

This clonotype has a handful of counts. V is TRBV29-1 and J is TRBJ2-2; possible D gene TRBD2, 6 bases. CDR1 and CDR2 from the germline V gene are SQVTM and ANQGSEA. The CDR3 runs 13 residues. Trimming shortened V by 3 bases and J by 3 bases, and 8 bases separated the two germline ends. DNA for the CDR3: TGCAGCGTTGACAGGGAGGACACCGGGGAGCTGTTTTTT. It translates to CSVDREDTGELFF.

The chain is built from TRBV11-1 and TRBJ2-2, with D perhaps TRBD2 (6 bases). The germline V gene has CDR1 SGHAT and CDR2 FQDESV (reference sequence). Trimming removed 3 bases from V and 3 bases from J, with 11 bases in between. This CDR3 is built from 15 residues. CDR3 bases: TGTGCCAGCAGCTTTGCGGGATACGACACCGGGGAGCTGTTTTTT. Translating gives CASSFAGYDTGELFF.

On this clonotype: A read error may produce the germline difference seen at one junction end. The genes are TRBV11-2 and TRBJ2-2; TRBD1 aligns across 7 bases. The CDR3 has 15 amino acids. Germline V CDR1 and CDR2: SGHAT, FQNNGV. The CDR3 protein is CVSSLTGESTGELFF. The CDR3 nucleotides are TGTGTCAGCAGCCTCACAGGGGAGAGCACCGGGGAGCTGTTTTTT. Looking up the rest from reference TRBV11-2 and TRBJ2-2 gives the full variable domain: EAGVAQSPRYKIIEKRQSVAFWCNPISGHATLYWYQQILGQGPKLLIQFQNNGVVDDSQLPKDRFSAERLKGVDSTLKIQPAKLEDSAVYLCVSSLTGESTGELFFGEGSRLTVL.

The table lists this clonotype with many counts. The genes are TRBV7-6 and TRBJ2-5; D gene unclear. Germline CDR1 is SGHVS and CDR2 is FNYEAQ. V lost 4 bases and J 3 bases, leaving 6 bases between the germline ends. The CDR3 runs to 12 residues. The CDR3 DNA follows: TGTGCCAGCAGCTCCGAGGAAGAGACCCAGTACTTC. As protein: CASSSEEETQYF.

This clonotype was counted many times. J is TRBJ2-1 and V is TRBV12-3 or TRBV12-4; 9 nucleotides line up with TRBD2. V shed 4 bases and J 3 bases; nucleotides not matched to a gene: 10. CDR3 length equals 17 residues. Written as DNA, the CDR3 is TGTGCCAGCAGTTACTCCGGGACTAGCAGATACTACAATGAGCAGTTCTTC. Its translation is CASSYSGTSRYYNEQFF.

The chain carries TRBV1 and TRBJ2-3; the DNA was not compared with TRBD2, the D call given in the table. TRBV1 is assigned pseudogene status. The CDR3 loop spans 16 amino acids. In DNA form, the CDR3 reads TGCACCAGCAGCCTACATAGCGGGAGGAACACAGATACGCAGTATTTT. It translates to CTSSLHSGRNTDTQYF.

At least ten counts were recorded for this clonotype. This chain connects TRBV28 to TRBJ2-1; tentative D call: TRBD1 (5 bases). Germline values: CDR1 MDHEN, CDR2 SYDVKM. The ends were cut back, 6 bases at V and 4 bases at J, with 16 bases in the middle. The CDR3 loop spans 15 amino acids. The CDR3: CASSRGSGLYNEQFF. DNA for the CDR3: TGTGCCAGCAGCCGCGGTTCAGGGCTATACAATGAGCAGTTCTTC.

This clonotype was observed many times. V gene TRBV5-5 combines with J gene TRBJ2-1, with D possibly TRBD2 on 6 matching bases. CDR1 SGHKS and CDR2 YYEKEE come from the germline V gene (reference sequence). CDR3 length: 15 residues. The V end lost 0 bases, the J end lost 4 bases, and 11 bases lay between the germline ends. The CDR3 DNA is TGTGCCAGCAGCTTGGTGGAGGGAAGATACAATGAGCAGTTCTTC. It encodes CASSLVEGRYNEQFF.

This clonotype is medium-sized (0.01 to 0.1%). J is TRBJ1-1 and V is TRBV29-1; TRBD1 aligns across 9 bases. J lost 10 bases, V lost 6 bases, and 12 bases had no gene match. Germline CDR1 is SQVTM and CDR2 is ANQGSEA. The CDR3 is made up of 13 amino acids. Here the CDR3 reads CSVETGGSAGAFF. The CDR3 DNA sequence: TGCAGCGTCGAAACAGGGGGCTCGGCTGGAGCTTTCTTT.

Comment on this clonotype: A single base separates this from a much larger clone, so it may be a read error. The genes are TRBV12-5 and TRBJ2-2; 7 bases align to TRBD1. This CDR3 has 15 residues. The germline gives CDR1 LGHNT, CDR2 FRNRAP. CDR3 in amino acids: CVSAPGQLNTGELFF. CDR3 bases: TGTGTTAGTGCCCCGGGACAGCTGAACACCGGGGAGCTGTTTTTT.

This chain uses TRBV7-9 with TRBJ1-1; 7 nucleotides agree with TRBD1. The CDR3 spans 14 residues. The trim removed 5 bases at V and 6 bases at J, leaving 9 bases unmatched. Looked up from germline, CDR1 is SEHNR and CDR2 is FQNEAQ (reference sequence). The CDR3 DNA reads as TGTGCCAGCAGCCCGAAGGACAGGTGGCCTGAAGCTTTCTTT. This gives the protein CASSPKDRWPEAFF. Together with reference TRBV7-9 and TRBJ1-1, the CDR3 gives the full variable domain: DTGVSQNPRHKITKRGQNVTFRCDPISEHNRLYWYRQTLGQGPEFLTYFQNEAQLEKSRLLSDRFSAERPKGSFSTLEIQRTEQGDSAMYLCASSPKDRWPEAFFGQGTRLTVV.

This clonotype has a handful of counts. This rearrangement joins TRBV28 to TRBJ2-3; 8 nucleotides align to TRBD1. CDR1 is MDHEN and CDR2 is SYDVKM in the germline V gene. The V gene end was trimmed by 5 bases and the J gene end by 1 base; junction bases not matched to a gene: 8. This CDR3 has 16 residues. CDR3 protein: CASSGRDRTGTDTQYF. CDR3 bases: TGTGCCAGCAGTGGCCGGGACAGGACCGGCACAGATACGCAGTATTTT.

This clonotype has a count of ten or more. A read error may produce the germline difference seen at one junction end. The CDR3 spells CASSPRTANTEVFF. For the CDR3, the DNA is TGTGCCAGCTCACCACGGACAGCCAACACTGAAGTTTTCTTT. The rearrangement links TRBV18 to TRBJ1-1, with a weak D call TRBD1 (6 bases). CDR1 is KGHSH and CDR2 is LQKENI in the germline V gene. The CDR3 covers 14 residues.

This clonotype has at least ten counts. The genes are TRBV28 and TRBJ2-3; D uncertain. This CDR3 contains 14 residues. Germline V gene sequence: CDR1 MDHEN, CDR2 SYDVKM. With 4 bases removed from V and 4 bases from J, the gap between germline ends came to 12 bases. CDR3 in DNA: TGTGCCAGCAGTTCGCGGCTAGTATCAGATACGCAGTATTTT. It translates to CASSSRLVSDTQYF.

This clonotype was detected a few times. The chain carries TRBV6-5 and TRBJ1-2; 9 bases map to TRBD1. The CDR3 runs to 13 residues. Germline CDR1 and CDR2: MNHEY and SVGAGI. V trimming: 5 bases; J trimming: 8 bases; junction bases outside the gene matches: 6. The CDR3 region has the DNA TGTGCCAGCAGTCGGACAGGGGATAGCGGCTACACCTTC. Translation: CASSRTGDSGYTF.

J is TRBJ1-5 and V is TRBV29-1; D possibly corresponds to TRBD1 (5 bases). With 7 bases removed from V and 2 bases from J, the gap between germline ends came to 12 bases. The CDR3 totals 13 residues. CDR1 is SQVTM and CDR2 is ANQGSEA in the germline V gene. This CDR3 is CSAAVGGNQPQHF. In nucleotides, the CDR3 is TGCAGCGCCGCCGTAGGGGGCAATCAGCCCCAGCATTTT.

This clonotype was counted between two and nine times. The genes are TRBV10-2 and TRBJ1-5, with D perhaps TRBD1 (5 bases). The germline V and J ends were trimmed by 4 bases and 5 bases, with 9 bases remaining between them. CDR1 is WSHSY, CDR2 SAAADI, per germline. CDR3 length: 13 residues. The CDR3: CASSGGVHQPQHF. CDR3 DNA sequence: TGCGCCAGCAGTGGGGGGGTTCATCAGCCCCAGCATTTT.

There are many counts of this clonotype. The chain recombines TRBV11-2 with TRBJ1-2; TRBD1 might be the D (6 bases). Germline V gives CDR1 SGHAT, CDR2 FQNNGV. The CDR3 loop spans 14 amino acids. V was pared by 3 bases and J by 7 bases, with 15 bases between. CDR3 in DNA: TGTGCCAGCAGCTTGAGGGACACGACATTTGGCTACACCTTC. Protein product: CASSLRDTTFGYTF.

The genes are TRBV6-1 and TRBJ2-7; no firm D call. The CDR3 is 12 residues long. V was shortened by 2 bases and J by 2 bases, with 4 bases between the two germline ends. Germline assignment: CDR1 MNHNS and CDR2 SASEGT. The CDR3 reads CASSELTYEQYF. The DNA of the CDR3 is TGTGCCAGCAGTGAATTGACCTACGAGCAGTACTTC.

The chain employs TRBV11-1 and TRBJ2-7, with 7 nucleotides matching TRBD2. Germline V gene data show CDR1 as SGHAT and CDR2 as FQDESV (reference sequence). With V trimmed by 5 bases and J by 8 bases, 21 bases remained unmatched. CDR3 length equals 17 residues. CDR3 region: CASSPIGGLAETMKQYF. The CDR3 DNA sequence: TGTGCCAGCAGCCCAATCGGAGGCCTAGCGGAAACTATGAAGCAGTACTTC.

The chain links TRBV10-2 to TRBJ1-6; 8 bases are a match to TRBD1. The trim removed 6 bases at V and 6 bases at J, leaving 7 bases unmatched. Germline CDR1 reads WSHSY; CDR2 reads SAAADI. The CDR3 has 15 amino acids. CDR3 amino acids: CASSLGTGRNSPLHF. The CDR3 nucleotides are TGCGCCAGCAGCTTAGGGACAGGCCGTAATTCACCCCTCCACTTT.

At least ten counts were recorded for this clonotype. The J gene is TRBJ2-5, the V gene TRBV5-1; D may be TRBD2 (5 bases). From germline, CDR1 is SGHRS and CDR2 YFSETQ. This CDR3 comprises 15 residues. Deletions cut 4 bases from V and 1 base from J, with 14 bases between. The CDR3 DNA reads as TGCGCCAGCAGCGGGAGTGGGGTCCCCCAAGAGACCCAGTACTTC. It translates to CASSGSGVPQETQYF. The full variable domain, its missing parts supplied by reference TRBV5-1 and TRBJ2-5, is KAGVTQTPRYLIKTRGQQVTLSCSPISGHRSVSWYQQTPGQGLQFLFEYFSETQRNKGNFPGRFSGRQFSNSRSEMNVSTLELGDSALYLCASSGSGVPQETQYFGPGTRLLVL.

The genes are TRBV27 and TRBJ2-1; weak D call: TRBD1 (6 bases). This CDR3 has 14 residues. Trimming removed 4 bases from V and 9 bases from J, with 16 bases in between. Germline lookup yields CDR1 MNHEY and CDR2 SMNVEV (reference sequence). The CDR3 protein is CASSSLNRAGEQFF. For the CDR3, the DNA is TGTGCCAGCAGTTCCCTTAACAGGGCCGGTGAGCAGTTCTTC.

This clonotype was recorded a few times. This chain connects TRBV29-1 to TRBJ1-1; D remains unclear. CDR1 is SQVTM, CDR2 ANQGSEA, per germline. Trimming took off 7 bases at V and 3 bases at J, with 9 bases between the two ends. CDR3 size: 11 residues. CDR3 in amino acids: CSALRYTEAFF. The CDR3 region has the DNA TGCAGCGCCCTACGGTACACTGAAGCTTTCTTT.

V gene TRBV13 combines with J gene TRBJ2-5, with TRBD2 matching 8 bases. V gave up 4 bases and J gave up 4 bases; unmatched junction bases: 2. CDR1 is PRHDT and CDR2 is FYEKMQ in the germline V gene (reference sequence). The CDR3 spans 13 residues. In nucleotides, the CDR3 is TGTGCCAGCAGCTCCCGGGGGGGAGAGACCCAGTACTTC. Translation gives CASSSRGGETQYF.

The sample holds many counts of this clonotype. The rearrangement joins TRBV7-2 to TRBJ2-4; D perhaps matches TRBD1 (6 bases). Per germline, CDR1 SGHTA and CDR2 FQGNSA. Trimming took 5 bases from V and 4 from J, leaving 12 bases between them. This CDR3 contains 14 residues. The CDR3 spells CASSEGHLKNIQYF. The DNA of the CDR3 is TGTGCCAGCAGCGAGGGACACCTGAAAAACATTCAGTACTTC.

The table lists this clonotype with many counts. This chain connects TRBV5-6 to TRBJ2-7, with 10 nucleotides matching TRBD2. The V gene's germline CDR1 is SGHDT and CDR2 YYEEEE. The trim removed 4 bases at V and 2 bases at J, leaving 9 bases unmatched. The CDR3 extends over 16 amino acids. DNA for the CDR3: TGTGCCAGCAGCGGCGGGCTAGCGGGGGCCACCTACGAGCAGTACTTC. Translation: CASSGGLAGATYEQYF.

This clonotype occurred many times. The J gene is TRBJ2-5, the V gene TRBV29-1, with 8 bases identical to TRBD1. The trim removed 2 bases at V and 3 bases at J, leaving 5 bases unmatched. CDR3 length: 14 residues. In germline, CDR1 is SQVTM, CDR2 ANQGSEA. CDR3 residues: CSVERTGKEETQYF. Here the CDR3 DNA reads TGCAGCGTTGAACGGACAGGGAAAGAAGAGACCCAGTACTTC.